Only one count was recorded for the clone carrying this T cell receptor (beta chain). The antigen is not known. From germline, CDR1 is SGHRS and CDR2 YFSETQ. The CDR3 covers 13 residues. Trimming removed 8 bases from V and 7 bases from J; junction bases left unmatched: 11. The sample belongs to a study of cytomegalovirus exposure and HLA in healthy donors. Notes on the study in general: The authors excluded some V segments, including TRBV6-2 and TRBV6-3, as indistinguishable.

PCR employed 60 Vbeta and 13 Jbeta primers. Clones were read by immunoSEQ multiplex PCR, and TCRdb kept only the in-frame ones, dropping some. This sample has 150,000 to 160,000 clones, with approximately 75% found just once. Sample: PBMCs. The chain employs TRBV5-1 and TRBJ1-2; 7 bases line up with TRBD1. The sequence derives from a man aged 18 to 35 in good health and CMV-seronegative. The CDR3 here is CASNSWQGGGYTF. CDR3 bases: TGCGCCAGTAACTCTTGGCAGGGGGGTGGCTACACCTTC.